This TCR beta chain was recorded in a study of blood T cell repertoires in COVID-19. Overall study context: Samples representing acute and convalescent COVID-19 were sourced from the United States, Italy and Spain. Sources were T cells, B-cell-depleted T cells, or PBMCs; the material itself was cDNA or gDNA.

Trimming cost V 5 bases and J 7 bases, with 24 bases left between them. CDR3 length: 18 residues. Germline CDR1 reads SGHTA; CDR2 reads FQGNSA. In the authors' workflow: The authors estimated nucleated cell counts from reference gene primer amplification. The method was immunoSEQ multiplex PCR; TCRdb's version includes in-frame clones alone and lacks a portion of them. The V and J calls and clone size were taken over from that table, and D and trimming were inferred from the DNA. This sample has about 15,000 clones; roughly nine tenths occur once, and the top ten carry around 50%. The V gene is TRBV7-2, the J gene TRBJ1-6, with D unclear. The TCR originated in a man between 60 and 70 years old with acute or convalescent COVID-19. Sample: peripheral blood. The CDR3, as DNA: TGTGCCAGCAGCCACCCTCCCCGGGATCTAATGGGGAATTCACCCCTCCACTTT. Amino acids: CASSHPPRDLMGNSPLHF.